This TCR beta chain was recovered during a study of regulatory T cells in long-lasting Graves disease. Arm-PCR of CDR3 regions with iRepertoire HTBI primers generated TCR beta libraries. Each CDR3 protein gets one entry after TCRdb re-called the multiplex PCR reads with MiXCR. The repertoire holds 450,000 to 600,000 distinct CDR3 sequences, about 13% seen once, with under 10% in the top ten. The CDR3 runs to 13 residues. Trimming took 5 bases from V and 5 from J; bases not matched to a gene: 4. Germline CDR1 and CDR2: SGHTA and FQGNSA. Time point described: newly diagnosed GD, antithyroid drugs for less than 3 months. There was RNA extracted from PBMCs, and the TCR library was made from it. These data also formed part of another study, on T cells in Graves' hyperthyroidism and ophthalmopathy.

Source: peripheral blood mononuclear cells (PBMCs), taken at new diagnosis, from a patient treated with antithyroid drugs. V and J are TRBV7-2 and TRBJ2-5, with 8 positions matching TRBD1. This TCR derives from a man aged 25-45 years with Graves disease. CDR3 nucleotides: TGTGCCAGCAGCGTGGACAGGGTTGAGACCCAGTACTTC. Translating it yields CASSVDRVETQYF. The variable domain in full, completed from reference TRBV7-2 and TRBJ2-5, reads GAGVSQSPSNKVTEKGKDVELRCDPISGHTALYWYRQSLGQGLEFLIYFQGNSAPDKSGLPSDRFSAERTGGSVSTLTIQRTQQEDSAVYLCASSVDRVETQYFGPGTRLLVL.